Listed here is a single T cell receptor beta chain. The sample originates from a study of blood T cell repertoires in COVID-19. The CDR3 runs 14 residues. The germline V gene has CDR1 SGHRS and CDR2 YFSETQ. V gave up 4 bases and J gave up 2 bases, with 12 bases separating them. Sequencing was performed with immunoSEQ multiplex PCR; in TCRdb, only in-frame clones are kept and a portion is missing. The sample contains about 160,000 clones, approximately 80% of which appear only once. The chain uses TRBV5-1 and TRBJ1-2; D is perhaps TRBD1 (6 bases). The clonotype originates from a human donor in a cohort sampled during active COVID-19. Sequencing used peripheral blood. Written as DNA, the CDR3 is TGCGCCAGCAGCATGGATAGGGGGAACTATGGCTACACCTTC. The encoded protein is CASSMDRGNYGYTF.